The 2 T cell receptor beta chains below were found in one sample sequenced in a study of blood T cell repertoires in COVID-19. Clones were sequenced by immunoSEQ multiplex PCR, and TCRdb holds only the in-frame ones, with some missing. Seen here are about 240,000 clones, approximately 84% observed once, and the top ten hold around 4%. Source material: peripheral blood. The receptors were sampled from a man between 45 and 60 years old with acute or convalescent COVID-19.

The chain employs TRBV3-1 (or the pseudogene TRBV3-2) and TRBJ1-6, with D uncertain. Trimming took off 1 base at V and 9 bases at J, with 13 bases between the two ends. CDR1 LGHDT and CDR2 YNNKEL come from the germline V gene (reference sequence). The CDR3 is made up of 15 amino acids. CDR3 sequence: CASSQGSAGRSPLHF. The CDR3 region has the DNA TGTGCCAGCAGCCAAGGGTCGGCAGGTCGTTCACCCCTCCACTTT.

The rearrangement joins TRBV18 to TRBJ2-1; D unresolved. Trimming removed 6 bases from V and 6 bases from J, with 12 bases in between. CDR1 is KGHSH, CDR2 LQKENI, per germline. The CDR3 runs 13 residues. The CDR3 region has the DNA TGTGCCAGCTCCAACGCACAGTTCAATGAGCAGTTCTTC. It codes for CASSNAQFNEQFF.